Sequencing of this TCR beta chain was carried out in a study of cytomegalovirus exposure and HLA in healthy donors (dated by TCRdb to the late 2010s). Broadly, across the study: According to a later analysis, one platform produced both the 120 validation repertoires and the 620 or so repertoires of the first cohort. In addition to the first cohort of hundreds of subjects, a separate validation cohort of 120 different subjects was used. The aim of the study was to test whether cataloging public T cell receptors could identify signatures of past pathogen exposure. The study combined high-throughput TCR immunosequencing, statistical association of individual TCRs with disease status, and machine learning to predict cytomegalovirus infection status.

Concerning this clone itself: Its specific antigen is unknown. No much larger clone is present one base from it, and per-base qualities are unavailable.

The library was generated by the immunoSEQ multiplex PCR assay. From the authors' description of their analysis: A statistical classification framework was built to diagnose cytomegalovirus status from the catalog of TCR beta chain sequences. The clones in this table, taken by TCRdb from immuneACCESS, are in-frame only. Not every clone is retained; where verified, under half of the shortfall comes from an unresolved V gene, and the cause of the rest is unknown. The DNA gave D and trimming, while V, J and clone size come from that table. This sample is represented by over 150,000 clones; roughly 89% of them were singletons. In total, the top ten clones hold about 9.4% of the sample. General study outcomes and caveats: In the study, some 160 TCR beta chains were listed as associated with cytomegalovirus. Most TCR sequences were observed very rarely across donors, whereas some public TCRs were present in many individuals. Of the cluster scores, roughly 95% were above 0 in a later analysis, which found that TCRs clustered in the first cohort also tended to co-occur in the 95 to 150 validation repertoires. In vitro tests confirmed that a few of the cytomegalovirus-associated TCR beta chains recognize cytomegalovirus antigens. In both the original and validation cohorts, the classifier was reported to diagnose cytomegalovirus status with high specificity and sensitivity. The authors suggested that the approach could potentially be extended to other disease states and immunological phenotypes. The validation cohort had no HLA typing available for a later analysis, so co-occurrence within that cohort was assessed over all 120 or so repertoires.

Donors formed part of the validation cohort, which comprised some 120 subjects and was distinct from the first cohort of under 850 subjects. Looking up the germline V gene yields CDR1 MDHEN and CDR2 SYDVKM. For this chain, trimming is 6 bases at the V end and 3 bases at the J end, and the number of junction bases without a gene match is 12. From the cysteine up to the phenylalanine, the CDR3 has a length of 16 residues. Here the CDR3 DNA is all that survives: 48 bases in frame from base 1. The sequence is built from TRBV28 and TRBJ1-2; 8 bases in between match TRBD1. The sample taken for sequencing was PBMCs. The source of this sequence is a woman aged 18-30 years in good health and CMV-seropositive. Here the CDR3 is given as CASSSSDRAADYGYTF. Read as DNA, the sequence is TGTGCCAGCAGCTCTTCGGACAGGGCGGCTGACTATGGCTACACCTTC.